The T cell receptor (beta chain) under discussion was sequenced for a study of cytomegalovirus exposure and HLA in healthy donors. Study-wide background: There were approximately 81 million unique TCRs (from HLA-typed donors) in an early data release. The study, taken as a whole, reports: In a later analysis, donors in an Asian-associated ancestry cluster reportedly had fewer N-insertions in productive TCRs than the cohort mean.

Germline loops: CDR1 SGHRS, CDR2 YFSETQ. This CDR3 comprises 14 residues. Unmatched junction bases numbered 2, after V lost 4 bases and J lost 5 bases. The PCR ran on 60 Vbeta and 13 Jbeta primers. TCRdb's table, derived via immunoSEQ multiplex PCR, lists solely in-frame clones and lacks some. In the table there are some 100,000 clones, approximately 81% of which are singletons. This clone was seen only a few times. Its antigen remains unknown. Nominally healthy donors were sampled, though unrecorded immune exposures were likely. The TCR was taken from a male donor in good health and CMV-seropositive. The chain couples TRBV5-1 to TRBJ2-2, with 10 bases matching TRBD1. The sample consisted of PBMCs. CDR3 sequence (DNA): TGCGCCAGCAGCACGGACAGGGGGACCGGGGAGCTGTTTTTT. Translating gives CASSTDRGTGELFF.